These 5 T cell receptor beta chains originate from one sample sequenced in a study. Via MiXCR, TCRdb re-called the RT-PCR reads, giving one row per CDR3 protein. The sample lists about 680,000 distinct CDR3 sequences, 14% occurring once. Sample: memory CD4+ T cells from blood. The receptors were gathered from a female donor in good health, serving as a healthy control.

This clonotype was found many times. This chain connects TRBV5-1 to TRBJ2-7; the D gene is possibly TRBD1 (6 bases). Trimming took off 3 bases at V and 9 bases at J, with 25 bases between the two ends. This CDR3 is built from 16 residues. CDR1 SGHRS and CDR2 YFSETQ come from the germline V gene. DNA of the CDR3: TGCGCCAGCAGCTCCCCCTCCGGGACATCTCCAGAGGGGCAGTACTTC. It specifies CASSSPSGTSPEGQYF.

The chain joins TRBV21-1 to TRBJ2-7; the D call of TRBD1 is as the table states it, not checked on the DNA. TRBV21-1 is listed as a pseudogene. The CDR3 length is 13 residues. CDR3 sequence reads: CASRGADCHEQYF. CDR3 in DNA: TGTGCCAGCAGGGGGGCTGACTGCCACGAGCAGTACTTC.

The rearrangement joins TRBV11-1 to TRBJ2-3; D is uncertain. Germline V gives CDR1 SGHAT, CDR2 FQDESV (reference sequence). The V and J ends lost 5 bases and 2 bases respectively, with 14 bases between them. The CDR3 extends over 15 amino acids. The CDR3 DNA is TGTGCCAGCAGCCCCCGATCGTCTTACACAGATACGCAGTATTTT. It translates to CASSPRSSYTDTQYF.

This clonotype was seen only a few times. The chain uses TRBV24-1 and TRBJ1-1; D not resolved. Trimming pared 3 bases from V and 3 bases from J, leaving 13 bases between. Germline V gene data show CDR1 as KGHDR and CDR2 as SFDVKD. CDR3 length equals 15 residues. In DNA form, the CDR3 reads TGTGCCACCAGTGATGGACGACTCGGGGACACTGAAGCTTTCTTT. It translates to CATSDGRLGDTEAFF.

V is TRBV7-9 and J is TRBJ1-1; TRBD1 might be the D (6 bases). Germline V gene data show CDR1 as SEHNR and CDR2 as FQNEAQ (reference sequence). The V gene lost 2 bases and the J gene lost 2 bases, with 15 bases spanning the gap. The CDR3 length is 16 residues. This CDR3 reads CASSLLTGPLNTEAFF. Here the CDR3 DNA reads TGTGCCAGCAGCTTACTCACAGGGCCGCTTAACACTGAAGCTTTCTTT. Drawing the rest from reference TRBV7-9 and TRBJ1-1, the complete variable domain is DTGVSQNPRHKITKRGQNVTFRCDPISEHNRLYWYRQTLGQGPEFLTYFQNEAQLEKSRLLSDRFSAERPKGSFSTLEIQRTEQGDSAMYLCASSLLTGPLNTEAFFGQGTRLTVV.